This passage covers 8 T cell receptor beta chains from one sample sequenced in a study of neurological immune-mediated disorders. TCRdb passed the 5' RACE reads through MiXCR, listing each CDR3 protein once. The sample shows 39,000 or so distinct CDR3 sequences, around 2.5% of them seen only once. Sequencing input: PBMCs. Every receptor here comes from a young man with multiple sclerosis.

This clonotype was seen ten or more times. The chain links TRBV12-3 or TRBV12-4 to TRBJ1-2; D is uncertain. The germline V and J ends were trimmed by 3 bases and 11 bases, with 16 bases remaining between them. This CDR3 region has 13 residues. In nucleotides, the CDR3 is TGTGCCAGCAGTTTCTTAGGAGGGCGGGGATACACCTTC. Its protein is CASSFLGGRGYTF.

Ten or more counts support this clonotype. The V gene is TRBV10-2, the J gene TRBJ2-2; D not certain. CDR1 WSHSY and CDR2 SAAADI come from the germline V gene. V dropped 2 bases and J dropped 6 bases, with 7 bases sitting between them. The CDR3 has 13 amino acids. The CDR3 region is CASSETFSGELFF. CDR3 nucleotides: TGCGCCAGCAGTGAGACTTTCTCCGGGGAGCTGTTTTTT.

V is TRBV6-1 and J is TRBJ2-3; D gene uncertain. V lost 5 bases to trimming and J lost 4 bases, with 19 bases between them. The CDR3 totals 16 residues. CDR1 is MNHNS and CDR2 is SASEGT in the germline V gene. DNA of the CDR3: TGTGCCAGCAGTCCTCCGGTTGGAAGGCCCGCAGATACGCAGTATTTT. Translating gives CASSPPVGRPADTQYF.

Within the sample, this clonotype is medium-sized (0.01 to 0.1%). The V call is TRBV20-1, the J call TRBJ2-7; D perhaps matches TRBD1 (6 bases). The germline CDR1 and CDR2 sequences are DFQATT and SNEGSKA (reference sequence). CDR3 length equals 14 residues. V was shortened by 0 bases and J by 2 bases, with 11 bases between the two germline ends. For the CDR3, the DNA is TGCAGTGCTAGAGACCAGGGGCTAACCTACGAGCAGTACTTC. As protein: CSARDQGLTYEQYF.

This clonotype was seen repeatedly, ten times or more. This rearrangement joins TRBV5-4 to TRBJ2-7, with TRBD1 matching over 7 bases. The trim removed 4 bases at V and 4 bases at J, leaving 11 bases unmatched. Germline-derived CDR1 and CDR2 are SGHNT and YYREEE (reference sequence). The CDR3 sequence is 15 residues long. The CDR3 DNA follows: TGTGCCAGCAGCCAAAGACAGGGTGTTGGGTACGAGCAGTACTTC. Protein sequence: CASSQRQGVGYEQYF.

This clonotype was picked up many times. This chain connects TRBV20-1 to TRBJ2-5; D is possibly TRBD1 or TRBD2 (5 bases each). V dropped 7 bases and J dropped 5 bases, with 17 bases sitting between them. Germline V gene lookup returns CDR1 DFQATT and CDR2 SNEGSKA (reference sequence). The CDR3 sequence is 13 residues long. The CDR3 loop is CSVERDLGETQYF. In nucleotides, the CDR3 is TGCAGTGTAGAGAGGGACCTCGGGGAGACCCAGTACTTC.

This clonotype was counted many times. The rearrangement joins TRBV21-1 to TRBJ1-4; the table calls TRBD1, which could not be checked here. TRBV21-1 is labeled a pseudogene. The CDR3 has 14 residues. CDR3 protein: CASKVGQDHEKLFF. CDR3 sequence (DNA): TGTGCCAGCAAGGTGGGACAGGACCATGAAAAACTGTTTTTT.

There are many counts of this clonotype. V gene TRBV20-1 combines with J gene TRBJ2-3, with D unresolved. Germline lookup yields CDR1 DFQATT and CDR2 SNEGSKA (reference sequence). The CDR3 loop spans 13 amino acids. V was trimmed by 3 bases and J by 2 bases, leaving 9 bases between them. The CDR3 DNA follows: TGCAGTGCTAGGCCGGATCTCACAGATACGCAGTATTTT. Encoded protein: CSARPDLTDTQYF.